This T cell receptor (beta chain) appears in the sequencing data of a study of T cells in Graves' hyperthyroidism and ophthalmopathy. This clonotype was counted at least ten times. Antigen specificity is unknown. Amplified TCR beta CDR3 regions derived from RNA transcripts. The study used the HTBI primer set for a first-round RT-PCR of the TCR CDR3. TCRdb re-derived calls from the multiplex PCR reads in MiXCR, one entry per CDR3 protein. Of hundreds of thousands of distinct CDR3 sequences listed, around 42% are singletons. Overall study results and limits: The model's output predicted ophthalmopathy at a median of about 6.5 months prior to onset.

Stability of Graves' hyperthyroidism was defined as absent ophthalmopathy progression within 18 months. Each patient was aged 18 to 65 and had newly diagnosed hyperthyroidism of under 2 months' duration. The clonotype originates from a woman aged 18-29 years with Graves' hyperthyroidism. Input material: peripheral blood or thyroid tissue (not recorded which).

The CDR3 region is CASSPDRVAYGYTF. CDR3 sequence (DNA): TGTGCCAGCAGCCCGGACAGGGTGGCCTATGGCTACACCTTC. The chain links TRBV7-9 to TRBJ1-2; 8 bases are a match to TRBD1. Germline CDR1 is SEHNR and CDR2 is FQNEAQ (reference sequence). Unmatched junction bases numbered 6, after V lost 5 bases and J lost 4 bases. The CDR3 totals 14 residues.